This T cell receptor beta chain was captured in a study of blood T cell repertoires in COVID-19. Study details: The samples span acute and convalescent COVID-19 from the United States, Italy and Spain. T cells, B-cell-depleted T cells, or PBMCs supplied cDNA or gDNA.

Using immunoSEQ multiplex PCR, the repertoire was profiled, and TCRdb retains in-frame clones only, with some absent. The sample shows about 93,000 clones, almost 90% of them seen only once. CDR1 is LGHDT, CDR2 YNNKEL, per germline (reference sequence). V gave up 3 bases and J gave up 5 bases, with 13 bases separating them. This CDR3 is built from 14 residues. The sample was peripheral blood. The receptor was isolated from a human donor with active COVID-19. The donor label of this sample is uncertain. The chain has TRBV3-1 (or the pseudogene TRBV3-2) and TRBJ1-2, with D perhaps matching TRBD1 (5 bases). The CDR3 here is CASSQQRRGYGYTF. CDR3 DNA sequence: TGTGCCAGCAGCCAGCAACGTCGGGGGTATGGCTACACCTTC.